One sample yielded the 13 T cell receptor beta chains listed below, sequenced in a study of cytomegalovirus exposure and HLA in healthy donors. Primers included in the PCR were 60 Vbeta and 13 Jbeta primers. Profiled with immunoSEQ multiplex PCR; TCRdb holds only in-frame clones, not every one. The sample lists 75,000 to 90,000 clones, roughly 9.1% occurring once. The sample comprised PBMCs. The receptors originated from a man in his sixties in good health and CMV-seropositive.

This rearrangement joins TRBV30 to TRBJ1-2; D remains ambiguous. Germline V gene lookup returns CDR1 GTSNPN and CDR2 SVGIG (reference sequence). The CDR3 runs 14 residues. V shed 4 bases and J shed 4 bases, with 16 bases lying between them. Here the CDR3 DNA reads TGTGCCTGGACGACTCCGGGATTGGCCTATGGCTACACCTTC. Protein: CAWTTPGLAYGYTF.

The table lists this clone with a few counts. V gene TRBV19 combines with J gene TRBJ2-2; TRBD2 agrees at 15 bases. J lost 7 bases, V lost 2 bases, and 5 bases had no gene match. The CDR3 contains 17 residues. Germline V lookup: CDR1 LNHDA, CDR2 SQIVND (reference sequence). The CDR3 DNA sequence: TGTGCCAGTAGTATAAAGGGACTAGCGGGGGGTAACGGGGAGCTGTTTTTT. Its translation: CASSIKGLAGGNGELFF.

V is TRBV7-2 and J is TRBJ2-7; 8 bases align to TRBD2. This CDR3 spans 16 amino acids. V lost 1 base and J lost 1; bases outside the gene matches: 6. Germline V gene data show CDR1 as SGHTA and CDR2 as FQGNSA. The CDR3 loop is CASSLEASGHSYEQYF. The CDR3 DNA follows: TGTGCCAGCAGCTTAGAAGCTAGCGGGCATTCCTACGAGCAGTACTTC.

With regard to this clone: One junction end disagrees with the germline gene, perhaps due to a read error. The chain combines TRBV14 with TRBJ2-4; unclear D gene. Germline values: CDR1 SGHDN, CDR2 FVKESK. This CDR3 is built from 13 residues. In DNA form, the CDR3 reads TGTGCCAGCAGCCAAGAAAGAGCCTCACAAAAGACTTTC. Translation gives CASSQERASQKTF.

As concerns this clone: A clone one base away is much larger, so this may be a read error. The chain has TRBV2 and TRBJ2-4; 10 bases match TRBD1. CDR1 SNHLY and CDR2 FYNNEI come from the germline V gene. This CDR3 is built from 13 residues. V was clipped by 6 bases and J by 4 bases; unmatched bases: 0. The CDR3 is CASRGQGKNIQYF. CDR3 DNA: TGTGCCAGCAGGGGACAGGGGAAAAACATTCAGTACTTC.

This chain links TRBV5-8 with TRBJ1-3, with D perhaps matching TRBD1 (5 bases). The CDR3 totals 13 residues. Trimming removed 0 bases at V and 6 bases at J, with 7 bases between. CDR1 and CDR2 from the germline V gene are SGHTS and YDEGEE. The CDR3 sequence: CASSLGQTNTIYF. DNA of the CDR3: TGTGCCAGCAGCTTGGGACAGACAAACACCATATATTTT.

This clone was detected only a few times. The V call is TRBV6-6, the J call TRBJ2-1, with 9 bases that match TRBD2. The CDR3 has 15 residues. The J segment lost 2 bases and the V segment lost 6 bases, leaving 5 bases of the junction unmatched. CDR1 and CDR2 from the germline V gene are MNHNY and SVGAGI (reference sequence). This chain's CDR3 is CASSVLAGTYNEQFF. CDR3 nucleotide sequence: TGTGCCAGCAGCGTTCTAGCGGGGACCTACAATGAGCAGTTCTTC.

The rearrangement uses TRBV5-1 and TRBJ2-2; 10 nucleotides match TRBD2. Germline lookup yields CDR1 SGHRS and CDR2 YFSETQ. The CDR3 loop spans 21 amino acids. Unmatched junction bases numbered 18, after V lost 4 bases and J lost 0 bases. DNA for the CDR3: TGCGCCAGCAGCCAAACCCTCGGGACTAGCGTTTCCTTCGCGAACACCGGGGAGCTGTTTTTT. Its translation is CASSQTLGTSVSFANTGELFF.

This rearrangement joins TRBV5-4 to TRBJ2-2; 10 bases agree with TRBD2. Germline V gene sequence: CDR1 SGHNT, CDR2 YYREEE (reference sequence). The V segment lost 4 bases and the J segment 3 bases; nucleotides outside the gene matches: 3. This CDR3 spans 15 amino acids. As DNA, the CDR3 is TGTGCCAGCAGCGCGACTAGCGGGTACACCGGGGAGCTGTTTTTT. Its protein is CASSATSGYTGELFF.

CDR3 amino acids: CASSALRDTGNTIYF. The CDR3 nucleotides are TGTGCCAGCAGCGCCCTCCGGGACACTGGAAACACCATATATTTT. V is TRBV2 and J is TRBJ1-3, with D tentatively TRBD1 (6 bases). Per the germline V gene, CDR1 is SNHLY and CDR2 is FYNNEI. This CDR3 spans 15 amino acids. Between the trimmed V and J ends, which lost 6 bases and 2 bases, there was a span of 14 bases.

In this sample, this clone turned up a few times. CDR3 loop: CASSWDSKTDTQYF. The CDR3 DNA sequence: TGTGCCAGCTCATGGGACAGTAAGACAGATACGCAGTATTTT. This chain joins TRBV18 and TRBJ2-3, with 7 positions matching TRBD1. Per germline, CDR1 KGHSH and CDR2 LQKENI. CDR3 length: 14 amino acids. Germline trimming cut 5 bases from V and 3 bases from J; bases unmatched to any gene: 5.

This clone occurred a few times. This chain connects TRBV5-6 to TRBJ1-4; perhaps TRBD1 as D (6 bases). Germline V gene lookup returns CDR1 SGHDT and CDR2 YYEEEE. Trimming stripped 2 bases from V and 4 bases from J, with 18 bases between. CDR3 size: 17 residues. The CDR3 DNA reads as TGTGCCAGCAGCTTACGACAGGTCATCCCTAGTAATGAAAAACTGTTTTTT. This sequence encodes CASSLRQVIPSNEKLFF. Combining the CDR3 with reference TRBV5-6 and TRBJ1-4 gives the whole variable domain DAGVTQSPTHLIKTRGQQVTLRCSPKSGHDTVSWYQQALGQGPQFIFQYYEEEERQRGNFPDRFSGHQFPNYSSELNVNALLLGDSALYLCASSLRQVIPSNEKLFFGSGTQLSVL.

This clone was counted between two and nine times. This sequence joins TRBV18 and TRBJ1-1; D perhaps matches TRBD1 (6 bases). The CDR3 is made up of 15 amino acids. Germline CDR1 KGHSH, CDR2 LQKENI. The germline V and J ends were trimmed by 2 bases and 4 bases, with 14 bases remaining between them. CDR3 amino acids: CASSPSGGQGTEAFF. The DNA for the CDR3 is TGTGCCAGCTCACCAAGTGGGGGCCAGGGCACTGAAGCTTTCTTT.